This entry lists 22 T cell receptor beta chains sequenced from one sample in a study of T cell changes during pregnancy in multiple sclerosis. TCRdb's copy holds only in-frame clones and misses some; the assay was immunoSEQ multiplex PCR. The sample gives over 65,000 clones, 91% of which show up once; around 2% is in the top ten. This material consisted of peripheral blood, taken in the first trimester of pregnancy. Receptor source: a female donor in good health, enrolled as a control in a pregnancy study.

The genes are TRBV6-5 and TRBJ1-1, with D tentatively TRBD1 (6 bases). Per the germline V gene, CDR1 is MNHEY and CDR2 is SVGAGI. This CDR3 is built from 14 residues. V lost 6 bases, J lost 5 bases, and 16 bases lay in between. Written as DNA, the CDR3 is TGTGCCAGCAGCAGAGACAGGACGAATACTGAAGCTTTCTTT. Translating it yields CASSRDRTNTEAFF.

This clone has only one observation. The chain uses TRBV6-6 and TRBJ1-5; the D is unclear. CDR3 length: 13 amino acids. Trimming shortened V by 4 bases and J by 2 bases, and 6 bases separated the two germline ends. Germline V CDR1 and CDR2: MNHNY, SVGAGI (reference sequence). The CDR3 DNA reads TGTGCCAGCAGTTTAAATCGCAATCAGCCCCAGCATTTT. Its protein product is CASSLNRNQPQHF.

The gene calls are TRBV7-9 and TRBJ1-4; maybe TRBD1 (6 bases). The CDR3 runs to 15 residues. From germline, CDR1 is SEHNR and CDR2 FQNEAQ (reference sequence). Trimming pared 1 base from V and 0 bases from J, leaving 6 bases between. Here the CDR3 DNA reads TGTGCCAGCAGCTTAGGGACAGCAACTAATGAAAAACTGTTTTTT. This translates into CASSLGTATNEKLFF.

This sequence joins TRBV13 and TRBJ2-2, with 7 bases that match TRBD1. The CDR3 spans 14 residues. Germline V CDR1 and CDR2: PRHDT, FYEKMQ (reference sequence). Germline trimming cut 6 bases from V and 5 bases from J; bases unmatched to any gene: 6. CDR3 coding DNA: TGTGCCAGCAGTCGAGTGGGACAGACCGGGGAGCTGTTTTTT. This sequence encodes CASSRVGQTGELFF.

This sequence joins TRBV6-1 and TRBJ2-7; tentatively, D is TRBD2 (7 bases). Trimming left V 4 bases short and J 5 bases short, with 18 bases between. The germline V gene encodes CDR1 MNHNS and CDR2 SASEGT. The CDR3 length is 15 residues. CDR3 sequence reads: CASSGYQGGADEQYF. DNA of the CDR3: TGTGCCAGCAGTGGCTACCAAGGGGGGGCGGACGAGCAGTACTTC.

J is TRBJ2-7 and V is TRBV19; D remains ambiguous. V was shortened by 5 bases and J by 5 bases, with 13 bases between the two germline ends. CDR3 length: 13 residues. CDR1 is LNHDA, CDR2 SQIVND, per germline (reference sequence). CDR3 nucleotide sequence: TGTGCCAGTAGTCTCAGTGGGCTCCACGAGCAGTACTTC. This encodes CASSLSGLHEQYF.

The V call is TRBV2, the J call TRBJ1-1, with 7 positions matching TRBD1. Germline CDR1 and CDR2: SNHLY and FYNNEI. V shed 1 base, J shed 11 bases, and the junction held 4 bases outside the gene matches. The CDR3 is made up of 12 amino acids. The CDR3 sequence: CASSEDRGRAFF. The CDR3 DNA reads TGTGCCAGCAGTGAAGACAGGGGAAGGGCTTTCTTT. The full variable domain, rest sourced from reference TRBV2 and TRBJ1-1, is EPEVTQTPSHQVTQMGQEVILRCVPISNHLYFYWYRQILGQKVEFLVSFYNNEISEKSEIFDDQFSVERPDGSNFTLKIRSTKLEDSAMYFCASSEDRGRAFFGQGTRLTVV.

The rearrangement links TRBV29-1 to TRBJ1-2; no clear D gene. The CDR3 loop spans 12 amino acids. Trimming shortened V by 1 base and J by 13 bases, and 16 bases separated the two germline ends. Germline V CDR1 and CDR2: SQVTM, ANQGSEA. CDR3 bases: TGCAGCGTTGAAGTCCCCCCTAATTGCTGCACCTTC. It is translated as CSVEVPPNCCTF.

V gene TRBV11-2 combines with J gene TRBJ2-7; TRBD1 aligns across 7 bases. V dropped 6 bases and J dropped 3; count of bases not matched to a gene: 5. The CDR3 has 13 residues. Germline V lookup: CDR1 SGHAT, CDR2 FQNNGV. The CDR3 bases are TGTGCCAGCAGGAGGGGGCCCGACTACGAGCAGTACTTC. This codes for CASRRGPDYEQYF.

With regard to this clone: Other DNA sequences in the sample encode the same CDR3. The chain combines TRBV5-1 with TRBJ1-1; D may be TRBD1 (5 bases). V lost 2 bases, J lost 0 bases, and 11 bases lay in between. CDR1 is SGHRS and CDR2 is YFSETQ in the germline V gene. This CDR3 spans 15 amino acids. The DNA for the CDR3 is TGCGCCAGCAGCTTCGCAGGGCCCTTGAACACTGAAGCTTTCTTT. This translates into CASSFAGPLNTEAFF.

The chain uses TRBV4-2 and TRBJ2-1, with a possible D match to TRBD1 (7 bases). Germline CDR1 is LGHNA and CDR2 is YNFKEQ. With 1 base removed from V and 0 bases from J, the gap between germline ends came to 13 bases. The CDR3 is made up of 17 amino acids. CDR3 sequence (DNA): TGTGCCAGCAGCCAAGCGGCAGGGGGGAGCTCCTACAATGAGCAGTTCTTC. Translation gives CASSQAAGGSSYNEQFF.

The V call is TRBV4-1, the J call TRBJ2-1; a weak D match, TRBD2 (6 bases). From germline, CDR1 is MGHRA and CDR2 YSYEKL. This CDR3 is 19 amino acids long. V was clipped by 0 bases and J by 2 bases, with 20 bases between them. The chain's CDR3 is CASSQDRGRRGSTYNEQFF. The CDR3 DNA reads TGCGCCAGCAGCCAAGATCGGGGGAGGCGGGGATCAACCTACAATGAGCAGTTCTTC.

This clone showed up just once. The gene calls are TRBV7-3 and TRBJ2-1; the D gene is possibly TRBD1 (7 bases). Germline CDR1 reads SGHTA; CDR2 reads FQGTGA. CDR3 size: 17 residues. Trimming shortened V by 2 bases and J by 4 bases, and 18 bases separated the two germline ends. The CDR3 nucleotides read TGTGCCAGCAGCTTACTCGGAGGGGGCTTCATATACAATGAGCAGTTCTTC. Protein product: CASSLLGGGFIYNEQFF.

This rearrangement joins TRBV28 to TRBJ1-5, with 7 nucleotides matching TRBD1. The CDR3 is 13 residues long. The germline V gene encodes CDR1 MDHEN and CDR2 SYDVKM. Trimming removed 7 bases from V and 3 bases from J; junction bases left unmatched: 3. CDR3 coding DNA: TGTGCCAGCAAGGGGGCCCCCAATCAGCCCCAGCATTTT. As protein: CASKGAPNQPQHF. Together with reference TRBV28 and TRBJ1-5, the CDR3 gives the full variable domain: DVKVTQSSRYLVKRTGEKVFLECVQDMDHENMFWYRQDPGLGLRLIYFSYDVKMKEKGDIPEGYSVSREKKERFSLILESASTNQTSMYLCASKGAPNQPQHFGDGTRLSIL.

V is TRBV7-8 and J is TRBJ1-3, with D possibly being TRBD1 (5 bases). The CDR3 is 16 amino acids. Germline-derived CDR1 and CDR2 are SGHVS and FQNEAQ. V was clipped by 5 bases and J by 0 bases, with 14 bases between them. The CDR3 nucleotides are TGTGCCAGCAGCCCCCTCGCGGGGGGCTCTGGAAACACCATATATTTT. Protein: CASSPLAGGSGNTIYF.

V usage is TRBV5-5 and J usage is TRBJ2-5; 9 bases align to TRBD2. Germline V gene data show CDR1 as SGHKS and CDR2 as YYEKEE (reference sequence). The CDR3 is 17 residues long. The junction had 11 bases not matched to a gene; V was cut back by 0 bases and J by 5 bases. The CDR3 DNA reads TGTGCCAGCAGCTTGGGTAGCGGGGGACCAACATACGAGACCCAGTACTTC. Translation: CASSLGSGGPTYETQYF.

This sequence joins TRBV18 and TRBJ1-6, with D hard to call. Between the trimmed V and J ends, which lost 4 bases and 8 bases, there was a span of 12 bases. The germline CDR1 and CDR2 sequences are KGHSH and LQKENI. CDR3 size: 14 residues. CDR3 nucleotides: TGTGCCAGCTCACACCGGGAAGGAGATTCACCCCTCCACTTT. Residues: CASSHREGDSPLHF.

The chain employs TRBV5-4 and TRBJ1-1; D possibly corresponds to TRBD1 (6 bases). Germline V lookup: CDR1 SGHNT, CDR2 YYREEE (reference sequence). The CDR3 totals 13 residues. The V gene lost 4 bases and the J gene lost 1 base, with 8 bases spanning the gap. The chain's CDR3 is CASSPRGNTEAFF. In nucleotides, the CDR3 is TGTGCCAGCAGCCCCAGGGGGAACACTGAAGCTTTCTTT.

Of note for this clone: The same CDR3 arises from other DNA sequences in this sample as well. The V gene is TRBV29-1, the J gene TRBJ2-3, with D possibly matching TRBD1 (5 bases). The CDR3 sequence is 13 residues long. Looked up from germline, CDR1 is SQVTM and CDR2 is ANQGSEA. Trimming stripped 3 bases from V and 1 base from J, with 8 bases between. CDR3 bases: TGCAGCGTTGACCCCAGGGGCACAGATACGCAGTATTTT. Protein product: CSVDPRGTDTQYF.

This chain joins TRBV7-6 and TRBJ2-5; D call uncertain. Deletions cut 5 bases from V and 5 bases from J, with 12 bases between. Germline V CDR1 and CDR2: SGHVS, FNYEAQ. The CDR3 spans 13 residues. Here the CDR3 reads CASSRAPAETQYF. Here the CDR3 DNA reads TGTGCCAGCAGCAGAGCCCCTGCGGAGACCCAGTACTTC.

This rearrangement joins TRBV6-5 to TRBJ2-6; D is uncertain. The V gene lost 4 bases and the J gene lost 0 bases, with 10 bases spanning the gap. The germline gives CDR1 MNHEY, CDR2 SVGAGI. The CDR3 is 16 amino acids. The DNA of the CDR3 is TGTGCCAGCAGTTCCGAGGTGGGCTCTGGGGCCAACGTCCTGACTTTC. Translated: CASSSEVGSGANVLTF.

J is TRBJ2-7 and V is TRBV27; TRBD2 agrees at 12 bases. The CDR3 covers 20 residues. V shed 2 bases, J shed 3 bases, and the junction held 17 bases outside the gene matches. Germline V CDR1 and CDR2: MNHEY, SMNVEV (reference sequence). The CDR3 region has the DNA TGTGCCAGCAGTTTAAGGGCCGTCGGACTAGCGGGGACCAGATACTACGAGCAGTACTTC. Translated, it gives CASSLRAVGLAGTRYYEQYF.